This TCR beta chain was observed in a study of CD8+CD57+ T cells in acquired aplastic anemia. In the study overall: Sorted CD4+ and CD8+ cell DNA averaged roughly 3.2 ug. Whole-study findings and limits: Sharing between patients and controls was observed for twenty-nine CD8+ CDR3 sequences.

Those patients picked for sequencing had displayed CD8+CD57+ cell expansion on flow cytometry. Every patient had severe acquired aplastic anemia. TCR beta VDJ and CDR3 were profiled, and genomic DNA was the template. TCRdb re-called the reads with MiXCR, one entry per CDR3 protein. This table has approximately 470,000 distinct CDR3 sequences, approximately 32% appearing once. Regarding this clonotype: Its target is unknown. At one boundary the junction diverges from the germline segment, which might be a read error.

Looked up from germline, CDR1 is SNHLY and CDR2 is FYNNEI. The CDR3 has 15 residues. The clonotype was recovered from a human donor with aplastic anemia. What was sequenced was sorted CD4+, CD8+, or CD8+CD57+ T cells (not recorded which) from PBMCs. The V call is TRBV2, the J call TRBJ1-4, with D possibly matching TRBD1 (6 bases). CDR3 residues: CASSRSGTRNEKPFF. Written as DNA, the CDR3 is TGTGCCAGCAGCCGTTCCGGGACAAGAAATGAAAAACCGTTTTTT.